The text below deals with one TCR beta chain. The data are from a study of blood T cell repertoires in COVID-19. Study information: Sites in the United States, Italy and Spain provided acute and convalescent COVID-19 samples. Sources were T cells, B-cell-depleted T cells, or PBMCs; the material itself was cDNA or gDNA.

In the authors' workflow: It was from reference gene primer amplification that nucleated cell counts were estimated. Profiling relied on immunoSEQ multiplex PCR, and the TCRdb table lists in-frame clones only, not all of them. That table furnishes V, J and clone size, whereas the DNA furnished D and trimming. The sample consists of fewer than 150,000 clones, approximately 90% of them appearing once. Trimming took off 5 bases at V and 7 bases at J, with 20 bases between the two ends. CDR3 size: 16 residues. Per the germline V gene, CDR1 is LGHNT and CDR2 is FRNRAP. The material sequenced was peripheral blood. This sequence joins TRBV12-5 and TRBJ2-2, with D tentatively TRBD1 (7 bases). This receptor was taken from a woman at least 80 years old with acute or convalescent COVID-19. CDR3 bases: TGTGCTAGTGGTGGGGGGACAGCAGCTTGGGGCGGGGAGCTGTTTTTT. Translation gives CASGGGTAAWGGELFF.